This T cell receptor beta chain was captured by sequencing in a study of pediatric ulcerative colitis. The overall study: Most patients had pancolitis, and two had left-sided colitis.

Overall study results and limits: Ulcerative colitis patients shared more blood-rectal clones than controls.

Between the trimmed V and J ends, which lost 5 bases and 5 bases, there was a span of 16 bases. There are 14 residues in the CDR3. Germline V gene sequence: CDR1 MNHEY, CDR2 SVGAGI. At colonoscopy, a blood sample was also collected. Assay used: immunoSEQ multiplex PCR; TCRdb lists only in-frame clones, some missing. The data hold roughly 30,000 clones, with almost 85% observed a single time. In the case of this clone: Its antigen is currently unknown.

This receptor was taken from a boy aged 10-17 years with severe ulcerative colitis. The sequencing sample was made of blood. The chain carries TRBV6-5 and TRBJ2-7; maybe TRBD1 (6 bases). DNA of the CDR3: TGTGCCAGCAGTACCGTAACAGGGAAACACGAGCAGTACTTC. The encoded protein is CASSTVTGKHEQYF.